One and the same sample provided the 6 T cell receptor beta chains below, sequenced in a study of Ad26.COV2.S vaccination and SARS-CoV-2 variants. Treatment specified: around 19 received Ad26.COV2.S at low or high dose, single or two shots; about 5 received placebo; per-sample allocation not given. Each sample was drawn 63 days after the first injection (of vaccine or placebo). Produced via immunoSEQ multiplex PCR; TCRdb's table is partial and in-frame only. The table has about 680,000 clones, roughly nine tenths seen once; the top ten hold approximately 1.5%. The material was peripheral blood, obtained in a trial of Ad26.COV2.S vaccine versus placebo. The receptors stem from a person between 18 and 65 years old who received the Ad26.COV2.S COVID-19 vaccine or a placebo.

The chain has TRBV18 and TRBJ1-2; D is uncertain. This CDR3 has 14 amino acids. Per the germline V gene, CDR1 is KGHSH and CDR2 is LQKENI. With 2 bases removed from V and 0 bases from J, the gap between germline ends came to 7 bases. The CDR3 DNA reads TGTGCCAGCTCACCAACGCCTACTAACTATGGCTACACCTTC. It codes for CASSPTPTNYGYTF.

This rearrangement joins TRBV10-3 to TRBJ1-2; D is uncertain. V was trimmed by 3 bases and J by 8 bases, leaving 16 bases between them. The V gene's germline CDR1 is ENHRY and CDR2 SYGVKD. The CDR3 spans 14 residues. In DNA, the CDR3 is TGTGCCATCAGTGACCCCCGGACGGGCGGGGGCTACACCTTC. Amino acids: CAISDPRTGGGYTF.

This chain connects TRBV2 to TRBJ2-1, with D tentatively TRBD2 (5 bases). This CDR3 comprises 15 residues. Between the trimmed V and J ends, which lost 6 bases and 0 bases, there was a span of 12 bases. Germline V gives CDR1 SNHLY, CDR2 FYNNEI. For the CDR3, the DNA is TGTGCCAGCAGAAGGGAGTCCTACTCCTACAATGAGCAGTTCTTC. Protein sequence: CASRRESYSYNEQFF.

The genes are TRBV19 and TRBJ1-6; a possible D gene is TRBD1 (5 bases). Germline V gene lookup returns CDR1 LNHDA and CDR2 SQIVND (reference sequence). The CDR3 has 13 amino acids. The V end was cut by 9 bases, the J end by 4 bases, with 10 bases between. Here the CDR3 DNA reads TGTGCCAGCGGGACTTCGTATAATTCACCCCTCCACTTT. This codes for CASGTSYNSPLHF. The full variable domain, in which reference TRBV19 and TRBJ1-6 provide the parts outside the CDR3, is DGGITQSPKYLFRKEGQNVTLSCEQNLNHDAMYWYRQDPGQGLRLIYYSQIVNDFQKGDIAEGYSVSREKKESFPLTVTSAQKNPTAFYLCASGTSYNSPLHFGNGTRLTVT.

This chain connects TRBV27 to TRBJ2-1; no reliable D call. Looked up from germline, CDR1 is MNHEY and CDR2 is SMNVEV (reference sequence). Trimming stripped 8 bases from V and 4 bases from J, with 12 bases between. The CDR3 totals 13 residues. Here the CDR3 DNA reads TGTGCCAGCTCCCTTGGGGTTTACAATGAGCAGTTCTTC. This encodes CASSLGVYNEQFF.

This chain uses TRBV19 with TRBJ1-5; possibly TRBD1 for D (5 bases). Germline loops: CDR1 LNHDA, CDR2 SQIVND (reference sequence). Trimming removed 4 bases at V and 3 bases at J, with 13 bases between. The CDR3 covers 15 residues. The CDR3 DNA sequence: TGTGCCAGTAGTACCGACAGAGGGGTCAATCAGCCCCAGCATTTT. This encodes CASSTDRGVNQPQHF.